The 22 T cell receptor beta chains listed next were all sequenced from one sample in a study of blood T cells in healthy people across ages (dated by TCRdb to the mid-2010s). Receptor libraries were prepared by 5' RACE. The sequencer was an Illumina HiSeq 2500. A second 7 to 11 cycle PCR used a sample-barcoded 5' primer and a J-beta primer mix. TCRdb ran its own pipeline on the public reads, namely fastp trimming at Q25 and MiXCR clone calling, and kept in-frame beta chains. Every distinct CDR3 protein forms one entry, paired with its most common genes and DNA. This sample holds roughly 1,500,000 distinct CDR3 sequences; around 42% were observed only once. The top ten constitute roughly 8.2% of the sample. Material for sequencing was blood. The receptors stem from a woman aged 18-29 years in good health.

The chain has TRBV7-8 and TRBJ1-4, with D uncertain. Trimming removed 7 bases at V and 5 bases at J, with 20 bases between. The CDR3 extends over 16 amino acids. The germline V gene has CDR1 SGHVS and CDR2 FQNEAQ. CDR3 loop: CASTLRPGSENEKLFF. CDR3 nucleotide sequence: TGTGCCAGCACCCTTCGTCCTGGCAGCGAAAATGAAAAACTGTTTTTT.

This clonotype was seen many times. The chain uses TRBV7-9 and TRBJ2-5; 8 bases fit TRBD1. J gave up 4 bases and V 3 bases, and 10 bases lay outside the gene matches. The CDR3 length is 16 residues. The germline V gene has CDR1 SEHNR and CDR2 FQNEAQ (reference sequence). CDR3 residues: CASSFGDRGVRETQYF. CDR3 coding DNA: TGTGCCAGCAGCTTTGGAGACAGGGGAGTGCGAGAGACCCAGTACTTC. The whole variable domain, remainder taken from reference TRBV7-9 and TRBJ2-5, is DTGVSQNPRHKITKRGQNVTFRCDPISEHNRLYWYRQTLGQGPEFLTYFQNEAQLEKSRLLSDRFSAERPKGSFSTLEIQRTEQGDSAMYLCASSFGDRGVRETQYFGPGTRLLVL.

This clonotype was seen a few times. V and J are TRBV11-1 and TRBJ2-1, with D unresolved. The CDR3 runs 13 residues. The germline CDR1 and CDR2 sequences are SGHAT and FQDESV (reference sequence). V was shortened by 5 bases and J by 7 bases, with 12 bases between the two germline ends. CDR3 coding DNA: TGTGCCAGCAGCGCTAAGAGAGGTAATGAGCAGTTCTTC. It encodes CASSAKRGNEQFF. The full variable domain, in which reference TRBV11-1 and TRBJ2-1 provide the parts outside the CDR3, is EAEVAQSPRYKITEKSQAVAFWCDPISGHATLYWYRQILGQGPELLVQFQDESVVDDSQLPKDRFSAERLKGVDSTLKIQPAELGDSAMYLCASSAKRGNEQFFGPGTRLTVL.

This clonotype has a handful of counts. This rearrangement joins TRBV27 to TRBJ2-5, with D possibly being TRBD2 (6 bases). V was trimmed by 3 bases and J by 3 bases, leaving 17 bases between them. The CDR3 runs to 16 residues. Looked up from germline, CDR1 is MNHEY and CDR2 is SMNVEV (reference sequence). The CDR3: CASSFLSGWGEETQYF. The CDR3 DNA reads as TGTGCCAGCAGTTTTCTTAGCGGATGGGGTGAAGAGACCCAGTACTTC.

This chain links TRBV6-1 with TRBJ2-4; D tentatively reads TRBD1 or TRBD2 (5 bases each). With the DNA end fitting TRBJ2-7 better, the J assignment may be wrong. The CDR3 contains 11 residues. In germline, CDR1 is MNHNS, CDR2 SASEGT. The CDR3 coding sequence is TGTGCCACCCGGGACCCCTACGAGCAGTACTTC. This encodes CATRDPYEQYF.

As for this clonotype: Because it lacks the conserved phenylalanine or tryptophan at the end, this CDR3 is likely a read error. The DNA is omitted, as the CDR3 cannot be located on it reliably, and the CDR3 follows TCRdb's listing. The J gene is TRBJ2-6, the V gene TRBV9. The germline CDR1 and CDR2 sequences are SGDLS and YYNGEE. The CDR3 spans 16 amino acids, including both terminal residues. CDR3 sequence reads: CASSGARSPGANVLAC.

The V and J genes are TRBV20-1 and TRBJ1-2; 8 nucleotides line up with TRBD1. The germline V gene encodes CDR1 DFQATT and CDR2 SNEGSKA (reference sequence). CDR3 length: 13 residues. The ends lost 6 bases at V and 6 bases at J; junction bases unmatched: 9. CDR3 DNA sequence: TGCAGTGCACCGACACAGGGGGGTAATGGCTACACCTTC. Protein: CSAPTQGGNGYTF.

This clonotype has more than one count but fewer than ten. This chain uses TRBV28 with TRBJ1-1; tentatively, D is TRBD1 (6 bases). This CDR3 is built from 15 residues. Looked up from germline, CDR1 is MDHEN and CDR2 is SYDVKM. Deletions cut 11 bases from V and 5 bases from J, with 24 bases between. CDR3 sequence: CAGTRGAGRRTEAFF. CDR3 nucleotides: TGTGCCGGCACCCGGGGGGCAGGGAGGAGGACTGAAGCTTTCTTT.

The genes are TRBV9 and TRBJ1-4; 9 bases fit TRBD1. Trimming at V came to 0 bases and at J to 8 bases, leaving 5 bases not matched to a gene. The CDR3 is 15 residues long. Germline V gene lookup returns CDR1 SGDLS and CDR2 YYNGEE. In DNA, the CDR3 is TGTGCCAGCAGCGTAGCTGGGGACAGGGAGGAAAAACTGTTTTTT. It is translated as CASSVAGDREEKLFF.

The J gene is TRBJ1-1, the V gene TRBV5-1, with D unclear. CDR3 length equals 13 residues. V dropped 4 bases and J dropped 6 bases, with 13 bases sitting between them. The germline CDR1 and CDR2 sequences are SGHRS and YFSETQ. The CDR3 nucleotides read TGCGCCAGCAGCCACGCTGGTCTCTCTGAAGCTTTCTTT. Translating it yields CASSHAGLSEAFF.

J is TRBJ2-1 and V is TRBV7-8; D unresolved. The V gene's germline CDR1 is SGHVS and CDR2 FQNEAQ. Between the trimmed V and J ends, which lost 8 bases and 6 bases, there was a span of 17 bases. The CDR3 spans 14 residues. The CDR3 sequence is CASRRIPSSNEQFF. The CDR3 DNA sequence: TGTGCCAGCCGAAGAATCCCCTCCAGCAATGAGCAGTTCTTC.

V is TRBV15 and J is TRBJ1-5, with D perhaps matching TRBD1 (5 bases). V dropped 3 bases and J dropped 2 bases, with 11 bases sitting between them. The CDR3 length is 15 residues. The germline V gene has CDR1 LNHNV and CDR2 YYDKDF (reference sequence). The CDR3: CATSSSRGGNQPQHF. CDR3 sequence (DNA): TGTGCCACCAGCAGTTCACGAGGGGGCAATCAGCCCCAGCATTTT.

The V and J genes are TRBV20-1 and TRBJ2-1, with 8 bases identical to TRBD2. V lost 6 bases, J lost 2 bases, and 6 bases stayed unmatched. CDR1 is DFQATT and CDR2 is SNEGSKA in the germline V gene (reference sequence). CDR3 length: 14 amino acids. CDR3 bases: TGCAGTGCCCTATTGGGACTAGCCTACAATGAGCAGTTCTTC. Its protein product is CSALLGLAYNEQFF.

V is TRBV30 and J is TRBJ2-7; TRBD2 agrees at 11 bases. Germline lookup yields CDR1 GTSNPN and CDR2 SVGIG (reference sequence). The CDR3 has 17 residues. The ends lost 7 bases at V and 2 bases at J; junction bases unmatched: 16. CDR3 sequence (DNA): TGTGCCTTGCTAGCGGGAGGAAGGTCTTTAAGTGCCTACGAGCAGTACTTC. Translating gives CALLAGGRSLSAYEQYF.

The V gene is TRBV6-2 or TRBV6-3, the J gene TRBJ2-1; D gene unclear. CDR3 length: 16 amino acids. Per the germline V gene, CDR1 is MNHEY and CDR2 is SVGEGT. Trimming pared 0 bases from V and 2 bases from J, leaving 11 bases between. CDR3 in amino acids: CASSYSVTKTYNEQFF. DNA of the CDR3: TGTGCCAGCAGTTACTCGGTGACAAAAACCTACAATGAGCAGTTCTTC.

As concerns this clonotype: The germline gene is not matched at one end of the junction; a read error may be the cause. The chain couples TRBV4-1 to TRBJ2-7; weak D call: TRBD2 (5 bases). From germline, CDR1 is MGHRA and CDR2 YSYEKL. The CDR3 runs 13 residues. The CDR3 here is CAGSPPRAYEQYF. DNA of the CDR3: TGCGCCGGCAGCCCCCCGAGGGCATACGAGCAGTACTTC.

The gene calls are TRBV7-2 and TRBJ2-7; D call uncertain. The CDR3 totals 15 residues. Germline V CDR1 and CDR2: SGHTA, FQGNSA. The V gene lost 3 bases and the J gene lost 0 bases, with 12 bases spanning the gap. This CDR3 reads CASSFGSLISYEQYF. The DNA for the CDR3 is TGTGCCAGCAGCTTCGGCAGCTTAATCTCCTACGAGCAGTACTTC.

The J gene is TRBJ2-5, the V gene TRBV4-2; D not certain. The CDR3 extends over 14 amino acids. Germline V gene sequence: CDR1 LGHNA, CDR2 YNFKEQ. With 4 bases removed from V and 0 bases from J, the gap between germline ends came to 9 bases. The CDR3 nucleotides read TGTGCCAGCAGCCTGGGGAACTACCAAGAGACCCAGTACTTC. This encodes CASSLGNYQETQYF.

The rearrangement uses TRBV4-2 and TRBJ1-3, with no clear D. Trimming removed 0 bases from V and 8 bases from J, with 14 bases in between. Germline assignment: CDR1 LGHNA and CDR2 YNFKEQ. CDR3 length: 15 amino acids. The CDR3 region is CASSQDQAQTDTIYF. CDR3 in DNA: TGTGCCAGCAGCCAAGATCAGGCACAAACGGACACCATATATTTT.

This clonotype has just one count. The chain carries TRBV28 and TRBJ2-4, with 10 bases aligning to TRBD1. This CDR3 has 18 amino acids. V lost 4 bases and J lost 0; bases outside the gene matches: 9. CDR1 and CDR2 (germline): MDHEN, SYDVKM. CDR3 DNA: TGTGCCAGCAGTTCCCGACAGGGGGCTCTTATAGCCAAAAACATTCAGTACTTC. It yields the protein CASSSRQGALIAKNIQYF.

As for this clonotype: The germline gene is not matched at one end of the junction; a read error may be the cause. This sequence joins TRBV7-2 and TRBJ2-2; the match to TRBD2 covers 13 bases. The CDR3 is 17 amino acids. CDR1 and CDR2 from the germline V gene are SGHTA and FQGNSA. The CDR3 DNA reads TGTGCCAGCACTCCGATAGGGACTAGCGGGAACACCGGGGAGATGTTTTTT. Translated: CASTPIGTSGNTGEMFF.

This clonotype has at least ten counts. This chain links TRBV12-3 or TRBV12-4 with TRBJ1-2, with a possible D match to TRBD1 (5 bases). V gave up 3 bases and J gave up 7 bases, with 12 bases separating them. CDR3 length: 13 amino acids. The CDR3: CASSFGGGGGYTF. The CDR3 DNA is TGTGCCAGCAGTTTCGGGGGTGGGGGTGGCTACACCTTC.